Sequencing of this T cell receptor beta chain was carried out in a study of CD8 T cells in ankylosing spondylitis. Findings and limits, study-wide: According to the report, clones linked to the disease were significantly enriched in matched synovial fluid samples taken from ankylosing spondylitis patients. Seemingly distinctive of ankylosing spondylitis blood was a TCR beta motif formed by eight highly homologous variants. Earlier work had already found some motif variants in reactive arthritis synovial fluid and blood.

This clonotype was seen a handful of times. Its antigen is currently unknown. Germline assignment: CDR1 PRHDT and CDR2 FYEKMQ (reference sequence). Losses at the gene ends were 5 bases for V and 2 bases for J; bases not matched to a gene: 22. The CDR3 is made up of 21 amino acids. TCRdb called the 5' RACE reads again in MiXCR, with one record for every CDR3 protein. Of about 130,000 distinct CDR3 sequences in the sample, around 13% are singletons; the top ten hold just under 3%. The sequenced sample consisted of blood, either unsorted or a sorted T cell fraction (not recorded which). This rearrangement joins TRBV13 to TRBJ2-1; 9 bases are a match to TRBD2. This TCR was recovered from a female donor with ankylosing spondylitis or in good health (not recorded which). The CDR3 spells CASSTTTSGLAIAGTYNEQFF. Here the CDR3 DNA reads TGTGCCAGCAGCACTACCACCTCGGGACTAGCAATAGCAGGGACCTACAATGAGCAGTTCTTC.